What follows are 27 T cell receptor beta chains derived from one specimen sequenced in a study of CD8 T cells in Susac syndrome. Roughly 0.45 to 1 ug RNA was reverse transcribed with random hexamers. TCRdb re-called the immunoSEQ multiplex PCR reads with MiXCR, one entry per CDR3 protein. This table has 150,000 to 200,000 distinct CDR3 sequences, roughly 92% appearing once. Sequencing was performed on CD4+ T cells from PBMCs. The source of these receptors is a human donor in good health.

CDR3 in amino acids: CSARIPTNTGELFF. The CDR3 bases are TGCAGTGCTAGAATACCCACTAACACCGGGGAGCTGTTTTTT. The V and J genes are TRBV20-1 and TRBJ2-2; D gene unclear. CDR3 length: 14 amino acids. The V gene's germline CDR1 is DFQATT and CDR2 SNEGSKA (reference sequence). The V and J ends lost 2 bases and 2 bases respectively, with 9 bases between them.

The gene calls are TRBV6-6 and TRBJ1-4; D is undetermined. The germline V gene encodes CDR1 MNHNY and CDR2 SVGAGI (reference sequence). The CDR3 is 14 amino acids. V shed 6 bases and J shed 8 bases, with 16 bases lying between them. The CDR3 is CASSYSGSPEKLFF. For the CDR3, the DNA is TGTGCCAGCAGCTATTCCGGGTCGCCGGAAAAACTGTTTTTT.

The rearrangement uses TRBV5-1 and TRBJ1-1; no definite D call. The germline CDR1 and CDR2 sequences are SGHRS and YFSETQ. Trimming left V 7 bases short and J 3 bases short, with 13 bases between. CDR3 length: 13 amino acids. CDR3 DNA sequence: TGCGCCAGCTTCGGGTCAAGGGACACTGAAGCTTTCTTT. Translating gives CASFGSRDTEAFF.

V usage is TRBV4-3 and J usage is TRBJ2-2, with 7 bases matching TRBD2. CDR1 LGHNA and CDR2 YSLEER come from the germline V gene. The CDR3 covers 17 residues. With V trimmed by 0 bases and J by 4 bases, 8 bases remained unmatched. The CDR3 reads CASSQEPSGDFTGELFF. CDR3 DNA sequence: TGCGCCAGCAGCCAAGAACCCAGCGGGGACTTCACCGGGGAGCTGTTTTTT.

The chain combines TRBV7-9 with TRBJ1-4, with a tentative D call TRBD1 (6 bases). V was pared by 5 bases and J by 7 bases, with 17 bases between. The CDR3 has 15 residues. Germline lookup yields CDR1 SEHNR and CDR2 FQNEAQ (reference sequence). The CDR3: CASSPGQQTSEKLFF. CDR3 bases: TGTGCCAGCAGCCCCGGACAGCAGACGAGTGAAAAACTGTTTTTT.

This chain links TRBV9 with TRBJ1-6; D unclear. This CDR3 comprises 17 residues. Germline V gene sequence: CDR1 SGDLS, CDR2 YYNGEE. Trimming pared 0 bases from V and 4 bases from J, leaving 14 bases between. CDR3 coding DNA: TGTGCCAGCAGCGTAGCGGAACGGGCGGGATATAATTCACCCCTCCACTTT. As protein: CASSVAERAGYNSPLHF. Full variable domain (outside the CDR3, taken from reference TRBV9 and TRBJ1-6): DSGVTQTPKHLITATGQRVTLRCSPRSGDLSVYWYQQSLDQGLQFLIQYYNGEERAKGNILERFSAQQFPDLHSELNLSSLELGDSALYFCASSVAERAGYNSPLHFGNGTRLTVT.

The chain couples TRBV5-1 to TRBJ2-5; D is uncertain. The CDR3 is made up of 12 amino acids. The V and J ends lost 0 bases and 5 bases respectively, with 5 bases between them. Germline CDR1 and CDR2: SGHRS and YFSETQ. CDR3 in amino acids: CASSLVSETQYF. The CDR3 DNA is TGCGCCAGCAGCTTGGTGTCGGAGACCCAGTACTTC. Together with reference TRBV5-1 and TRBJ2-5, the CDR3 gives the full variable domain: KAGVTQTPRYLIKTRGQQVTLSCSPISGHRSVSWYQQTPGQGLQFLFEYFSETQRNKGNFPGRFSGRQFSNSRSEMNVSTLELGDSALYLCASSLVSETQYFGPGTRLLVL.

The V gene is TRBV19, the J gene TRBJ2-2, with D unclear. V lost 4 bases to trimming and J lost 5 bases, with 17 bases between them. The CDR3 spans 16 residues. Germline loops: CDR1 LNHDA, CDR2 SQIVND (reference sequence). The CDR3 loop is CASSKKPPTSTGELFF. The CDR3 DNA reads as TGTGCCAGTAGTAAGAAGCCTCCCACGAGTACCGGGGAGCTGTTTTTT. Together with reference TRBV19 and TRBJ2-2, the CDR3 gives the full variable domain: DGGITQSPKYLFRKEGQNVTLSCEQNLNHDAMYWYRQDPGQGLRLIYYSQIVNDFQKGDIAEGYSVSREKKESFPLTVTSAQKNPTAFYLCASSKKPPTSTGELFFGEGSRLTVL.

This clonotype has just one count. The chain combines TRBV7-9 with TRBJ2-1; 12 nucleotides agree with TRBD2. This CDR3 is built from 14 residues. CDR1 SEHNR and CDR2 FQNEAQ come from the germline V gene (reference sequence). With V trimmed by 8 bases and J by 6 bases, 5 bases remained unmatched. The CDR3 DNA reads TGTGCCAGCCGAGGACTAGCGGGGAGCAATGAGCAGTTCTTC. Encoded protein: CASRGLAGSNEQFF. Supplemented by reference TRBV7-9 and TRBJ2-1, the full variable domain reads DTGVSQNPRHKITKRGQNVTFRCDPISEHNRLYWYRQTLGQGPEFLTYFQNEAQLEKSRLLSDRFSAERPKGSFSTLEIQRTEQGDSAMYLCASRGLAGSNEQFFGPGTRLTVL.

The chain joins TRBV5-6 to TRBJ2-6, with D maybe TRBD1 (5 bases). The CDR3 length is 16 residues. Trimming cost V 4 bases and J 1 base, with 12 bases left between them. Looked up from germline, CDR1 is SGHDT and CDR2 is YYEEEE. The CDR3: CASSLNRGSGANVLTF. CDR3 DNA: TGTGCCAGCAGCCTCAATAGGGGTTCTGGGGCCAACGTCCTGACTTTC.

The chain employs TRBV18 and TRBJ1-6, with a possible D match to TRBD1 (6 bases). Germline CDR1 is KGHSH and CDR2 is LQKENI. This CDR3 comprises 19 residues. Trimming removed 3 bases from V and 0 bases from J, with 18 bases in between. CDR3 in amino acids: CASSPIQLGHSSYNSPLHF. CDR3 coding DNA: TGTGCCAGCTCACCGATCCAGTTGGGACATAGCTCCTATAATTCACCCCTCCACTTT. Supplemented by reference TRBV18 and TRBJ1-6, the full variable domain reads NAGVMQNPRHLVRRRGQEARLRCSPMKGHSHVYWYRQLPEEGLKFMVYLQKENIIDESGMPKERFSAEFPKEGPSILRIQQVVRGDSAAYFCASSPIQLGHSSYNSPLHFGNGTRLTVT.

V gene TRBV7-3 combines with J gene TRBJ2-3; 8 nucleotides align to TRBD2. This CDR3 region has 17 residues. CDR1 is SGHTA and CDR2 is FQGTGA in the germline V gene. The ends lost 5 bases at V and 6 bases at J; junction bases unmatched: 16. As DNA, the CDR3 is TGTGCCAGCAGCCTAAAAAGCCGGGGCGGGGGGCCGGATACGCAGTATTTT. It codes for CASSLKSRGGGPDTQYF.

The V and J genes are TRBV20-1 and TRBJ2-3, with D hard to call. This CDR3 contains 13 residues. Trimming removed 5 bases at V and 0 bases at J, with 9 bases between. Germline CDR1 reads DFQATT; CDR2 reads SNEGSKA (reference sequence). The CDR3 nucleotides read TGCAGTGCTTCACGACGGAGCACAGATACGCAGTATTTT. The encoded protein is CSASRRSTDTQYF.

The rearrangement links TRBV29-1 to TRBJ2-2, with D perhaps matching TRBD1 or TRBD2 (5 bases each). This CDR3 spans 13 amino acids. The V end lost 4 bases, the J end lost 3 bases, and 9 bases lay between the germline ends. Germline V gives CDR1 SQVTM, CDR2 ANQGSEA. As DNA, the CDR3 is TGCAGCGTTGCGAGGGGTGACACCGGGGAGCTGTTTTTT. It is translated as CSVARGDTGELFF.

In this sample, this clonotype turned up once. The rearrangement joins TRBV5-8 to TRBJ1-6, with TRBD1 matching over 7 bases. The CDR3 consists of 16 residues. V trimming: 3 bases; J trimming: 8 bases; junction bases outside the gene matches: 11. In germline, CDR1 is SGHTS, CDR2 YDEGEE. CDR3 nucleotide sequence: TGTGCCAGCAGCTCAGGGAACAGACAGGGCGATTCACCCCTCCACTTT. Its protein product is CASSSGNRQGDSPLHF.

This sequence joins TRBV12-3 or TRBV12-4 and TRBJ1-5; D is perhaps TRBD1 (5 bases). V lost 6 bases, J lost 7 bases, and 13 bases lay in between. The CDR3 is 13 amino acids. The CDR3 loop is CASSLGTQQPQHF. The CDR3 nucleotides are TGTGCCAGCAGCCTAGGGACGCAACAGCCCCAGCATTTT.

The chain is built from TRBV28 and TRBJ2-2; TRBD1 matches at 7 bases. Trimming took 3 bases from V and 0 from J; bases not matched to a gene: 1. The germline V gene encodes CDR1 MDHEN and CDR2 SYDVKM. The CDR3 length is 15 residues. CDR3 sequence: CASSLDRPNTGELFF. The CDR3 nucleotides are TGTGCCAGCAGTTTGGACAGGCCGAACACCGGGGAGCTGTTTTTT.

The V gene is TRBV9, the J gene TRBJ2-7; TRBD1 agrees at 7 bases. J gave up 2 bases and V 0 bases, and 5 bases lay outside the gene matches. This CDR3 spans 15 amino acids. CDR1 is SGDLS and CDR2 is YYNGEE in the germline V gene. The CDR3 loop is CASSVGGTETYEQYF. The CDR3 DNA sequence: TGTGCCAGCAGCGTAGGTGGGACAGAGACCTACGAGCAGTACTTC.

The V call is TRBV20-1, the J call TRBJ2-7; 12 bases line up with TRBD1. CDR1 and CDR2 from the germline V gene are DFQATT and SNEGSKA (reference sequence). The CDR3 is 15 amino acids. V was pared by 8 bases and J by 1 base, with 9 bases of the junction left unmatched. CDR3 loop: CSSPGQGASSYEQYF. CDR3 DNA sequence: TGCAGTAGCCCGGGACAGGGGGCTTCGTCCTACGAGCAGTACTTC.

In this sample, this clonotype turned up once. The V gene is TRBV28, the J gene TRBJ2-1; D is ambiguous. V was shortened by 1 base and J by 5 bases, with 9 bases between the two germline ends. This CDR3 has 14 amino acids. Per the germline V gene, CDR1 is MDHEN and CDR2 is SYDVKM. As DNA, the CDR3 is TGTGCCAGCAGTTTATTTACCCTGAACAATGAGCAGTTCTTC. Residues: CASSLFTLNNEQFF.

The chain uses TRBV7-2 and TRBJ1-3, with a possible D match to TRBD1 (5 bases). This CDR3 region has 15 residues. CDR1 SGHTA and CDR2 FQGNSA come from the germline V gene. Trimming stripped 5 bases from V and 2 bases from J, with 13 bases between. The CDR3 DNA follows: TGTGCCAGCAGCCGTACCGGGACCGCTGGAAACACCATATATTTT. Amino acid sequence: CASSRTGTAGNTIYF.

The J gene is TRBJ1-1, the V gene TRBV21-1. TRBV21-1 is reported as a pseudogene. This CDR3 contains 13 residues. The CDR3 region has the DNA TGTGCCAGCAGCCCTCCTGGAAGAACTGAAGCTTTCTTT. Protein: CASSPPGRTEAFF.

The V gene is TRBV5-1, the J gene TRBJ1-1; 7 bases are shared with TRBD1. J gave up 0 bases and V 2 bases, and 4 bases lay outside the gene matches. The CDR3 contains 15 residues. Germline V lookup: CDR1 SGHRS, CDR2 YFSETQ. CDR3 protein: CASSLDGQVNTEAFF. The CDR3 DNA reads TGCGCCAGCAGCTTAGATGGACAGGTGAACACTGAAGCTTTCTTT.

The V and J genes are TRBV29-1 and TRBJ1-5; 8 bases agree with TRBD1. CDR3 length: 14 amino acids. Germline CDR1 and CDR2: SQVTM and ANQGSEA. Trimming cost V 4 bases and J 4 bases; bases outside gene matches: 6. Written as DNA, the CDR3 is TGCAGCGTTGGGGCCGGGACAGGAAATCAGCCCCAGCATTTT. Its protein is CSVGAGTGNQPQHF.

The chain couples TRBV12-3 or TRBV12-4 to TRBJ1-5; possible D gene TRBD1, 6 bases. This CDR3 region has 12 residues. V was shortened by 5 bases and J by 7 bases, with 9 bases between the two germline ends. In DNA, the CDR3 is TGTGCCAGCAGTGCCAGGGGCCAGCCCCAGCATTTT. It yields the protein CASSARGQPQHF.

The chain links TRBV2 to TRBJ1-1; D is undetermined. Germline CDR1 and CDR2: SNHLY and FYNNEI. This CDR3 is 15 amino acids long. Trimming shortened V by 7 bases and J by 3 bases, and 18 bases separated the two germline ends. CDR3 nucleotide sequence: TGTGCCAGCAACAACCCTGGGTCCTGGGACACTGAAGCTTTCTTT. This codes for CASNNPGSWDTEAFF.

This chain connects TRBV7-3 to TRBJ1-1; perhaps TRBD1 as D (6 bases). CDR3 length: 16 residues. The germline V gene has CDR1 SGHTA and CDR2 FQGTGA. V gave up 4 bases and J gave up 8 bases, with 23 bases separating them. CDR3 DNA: TGTGCCAGCAGCTCCCAAGGGGGGTGGGGGTCAGGAGAAGCTTTCTTT. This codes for CASSSQGGWGSGEAFF.